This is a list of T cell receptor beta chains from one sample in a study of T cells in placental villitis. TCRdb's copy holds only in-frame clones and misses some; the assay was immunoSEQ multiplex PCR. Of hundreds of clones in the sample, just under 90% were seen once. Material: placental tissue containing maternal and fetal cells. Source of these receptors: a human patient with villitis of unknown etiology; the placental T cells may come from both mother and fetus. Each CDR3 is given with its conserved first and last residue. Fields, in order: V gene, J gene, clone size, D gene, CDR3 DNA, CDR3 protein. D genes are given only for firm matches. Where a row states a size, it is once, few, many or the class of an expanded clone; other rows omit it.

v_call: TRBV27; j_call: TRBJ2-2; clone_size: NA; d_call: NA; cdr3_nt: TGTGCCAGTCACACTGCGAACACCGGGGAGCTGTTTTTT; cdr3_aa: CASHTANTGELFF
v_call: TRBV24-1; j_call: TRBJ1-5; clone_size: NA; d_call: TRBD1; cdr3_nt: TGTGCCACCAGTGACCTGGAGAACGTGACAGGGGATCAGCCCCAGCATTTT; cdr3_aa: CATSDLENVTGDQPQHF
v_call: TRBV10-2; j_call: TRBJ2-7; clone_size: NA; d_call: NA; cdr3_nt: TGCGCCAACAGCCTCTCCTACGAGCAGTACTTC; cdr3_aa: CANSLSYEQYF
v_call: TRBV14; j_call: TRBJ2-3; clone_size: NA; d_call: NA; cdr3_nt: TGTGCCAGCAGCCAAAGGTACATAGATACGCAGTATTTT; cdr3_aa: CASSQRYIDTQYF
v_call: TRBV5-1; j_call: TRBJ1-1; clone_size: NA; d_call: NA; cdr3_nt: TGCGCCAGCAGCCGGACGGTAAAGAACACTGAAGCTTTCTTT; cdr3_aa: CASSRTVKNTEAFF
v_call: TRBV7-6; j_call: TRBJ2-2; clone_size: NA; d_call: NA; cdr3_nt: TGTGCCAGCAGCTCAGCCAGTTCCGGGGAGCTGTTTTTT; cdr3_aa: CASSSASSGELFF
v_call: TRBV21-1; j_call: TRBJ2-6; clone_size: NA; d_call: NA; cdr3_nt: TGTGCCAGCAGCGGACATACGGCAGGGGTTTACCCTGGGGCCAACGTCCTGACTTTC; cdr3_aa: CASSGHTAGVYPGANVLTF
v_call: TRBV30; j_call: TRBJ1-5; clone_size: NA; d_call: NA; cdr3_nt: TGTGCCTGGAGTGACAGCTTCGGTCAGCCCCAGCATTTT; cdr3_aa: CAWSDSFGQPQHF
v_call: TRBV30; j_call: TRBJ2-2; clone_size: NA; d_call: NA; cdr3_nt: TGTGCCTGGATGATGAACGGGGAGCTGTTTTTT; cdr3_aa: CAWMMNGELFF
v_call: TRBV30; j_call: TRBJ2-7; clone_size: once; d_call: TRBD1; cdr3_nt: TGTGCCTGGACCGGGACAGGTACCTACGAGCAGTACTTC; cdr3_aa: CAWTGTGTYEQYF
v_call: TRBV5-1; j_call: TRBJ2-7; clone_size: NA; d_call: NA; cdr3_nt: TGCGCCAGCAGCTTGGTTGGTAGCGAGCAGTACTTC; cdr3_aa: CASSLVGSEQYF
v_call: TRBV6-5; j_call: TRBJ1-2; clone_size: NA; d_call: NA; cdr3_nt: TGTGCCAGCTTCCGCCCCCCGTATGGCTACACCTTC; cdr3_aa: CASFRPPYGYTF
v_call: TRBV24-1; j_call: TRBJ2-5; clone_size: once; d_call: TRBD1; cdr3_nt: TGTGCCACCAGTGATTTCTCCAGGACAGGGGATCGGCAAGAGACCCAGTACTTC; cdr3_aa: CATSDFSRTGDRQETQYF
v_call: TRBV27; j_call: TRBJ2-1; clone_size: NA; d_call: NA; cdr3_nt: TGTGCCAGCGGGGAGGGGGGGTCCTCCTACAATGAGCAGTTCTTC; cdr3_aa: CASGEGGSSYNEQFF
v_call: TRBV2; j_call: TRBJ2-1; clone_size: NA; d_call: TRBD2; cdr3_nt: TGTGCCACCTCTAGGACTAGCGATGGGAATGAGCAGTTCTTC; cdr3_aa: CATSRTSDGNEQFF
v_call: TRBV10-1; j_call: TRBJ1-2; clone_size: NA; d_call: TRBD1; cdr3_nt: TGCGCCAGCAGTGAAGGAGGCCAGCAAGGGGGCTATACCTTC; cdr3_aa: CASSEGGQQGGYTF
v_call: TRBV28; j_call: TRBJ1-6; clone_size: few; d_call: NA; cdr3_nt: TGTGCCAGCAGTTCGGACAGATATAATTCACCCCTCCACTTT; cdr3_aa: CASSSDRYNSPLHF
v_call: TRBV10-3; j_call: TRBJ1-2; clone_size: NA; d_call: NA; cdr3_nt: TGTGCCATCAGTGTAGAGAGGGCTAACTATGGCTACACCTTC; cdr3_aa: CAISVERANYGYTF
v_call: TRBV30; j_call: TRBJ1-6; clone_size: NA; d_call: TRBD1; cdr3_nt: TGTGCCTGGACCGAGACAGGGAATTCACCCCTCCACTTT; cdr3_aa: CAWTETGNSPLHF
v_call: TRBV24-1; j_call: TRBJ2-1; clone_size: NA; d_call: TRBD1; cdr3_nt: TGTGCCACCAGTGATGGACAGGCGGATAATGAGCAGTTCTTC; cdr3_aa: CATSDGQADNEQFF
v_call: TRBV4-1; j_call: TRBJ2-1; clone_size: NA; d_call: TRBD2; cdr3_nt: TGCGCCAGCAGCCAAGTAACTAGCGGGAGTGCCGATGAGCAGTTCTTC; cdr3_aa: CASSQVTSGSADEQFF
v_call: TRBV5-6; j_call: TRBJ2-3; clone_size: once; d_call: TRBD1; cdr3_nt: TGTGCCAGCAGCTGGGACAGGGTTAGCGATACGCAGTATTTT; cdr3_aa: CASSWDRVSDTQYF
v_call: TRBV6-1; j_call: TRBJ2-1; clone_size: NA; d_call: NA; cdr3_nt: TGTGCCAGCAGTGAAGTTGGCAGGAGCTCCTACAATGAGCAGTTCTTC; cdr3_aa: CASSEVGRSSYNEQFF
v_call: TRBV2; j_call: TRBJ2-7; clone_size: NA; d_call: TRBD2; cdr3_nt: TGTGCCAGCAGCTTCGGGGGGTTGGGGACCTACGAGCAGTACTTC; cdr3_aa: CASSFGGLGTYEQYF
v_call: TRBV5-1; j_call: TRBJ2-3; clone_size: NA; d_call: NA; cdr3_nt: TGCGCCAGCAGCTTGGTGGCAGGGGGCACAGATACGCAGTATTTT; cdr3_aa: CASSLVAGGTDTQYF
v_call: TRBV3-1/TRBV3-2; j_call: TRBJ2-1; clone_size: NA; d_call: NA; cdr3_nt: TGTGCCAGCAGCCAAGGGTCGGACCAGTTCTTC; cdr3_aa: CASSQGSDQFF
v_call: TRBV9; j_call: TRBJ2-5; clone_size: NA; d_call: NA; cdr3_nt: TGTGCCAGCAGCGTAGCGATGGGAGCGGGAGAGACCCAGTACTTC; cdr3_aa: CASSVAMGAGETQYF
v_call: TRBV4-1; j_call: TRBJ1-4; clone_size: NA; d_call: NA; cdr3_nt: TGCGCCAGCAGTCTTGGCTGGGAAAAACTGTTTTTT; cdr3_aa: CASSLGWEKLFF
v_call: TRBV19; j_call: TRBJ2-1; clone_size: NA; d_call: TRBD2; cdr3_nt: TGTGCCAGTAGGCTAGCGGGAACTTACAATGAGCAGTTCTTC; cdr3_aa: CASRLAGTYNEQFF
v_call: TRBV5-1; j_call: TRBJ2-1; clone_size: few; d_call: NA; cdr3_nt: TGCGCCAGCAGGCTCAATAGAGACGGAAACTACAATGAGCAGTTCTTC; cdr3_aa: CASRLNRDGNYNEQFF
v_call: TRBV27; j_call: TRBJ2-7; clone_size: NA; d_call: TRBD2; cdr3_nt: TGTGCCAGCAGCCCCGGACTAGTGCGCGAGCAGTACTTC; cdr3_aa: CASSPGLVREQYF
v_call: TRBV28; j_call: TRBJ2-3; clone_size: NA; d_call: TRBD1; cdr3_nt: TGTGCCAGTAGTTTATGGGACAGGGGAGATACGCAGTATTTT; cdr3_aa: CASSLWDRGDTQYF
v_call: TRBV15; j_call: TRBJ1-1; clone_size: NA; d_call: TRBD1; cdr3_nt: TGTGCCACCAGCAGAGATCGACAGGGGAGGGCTTTCTTT; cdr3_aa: CATSRDRQGRAFF
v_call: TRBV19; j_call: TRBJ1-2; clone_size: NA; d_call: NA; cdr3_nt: TGTGCCAGTAGTATAGGGGTAAACTATGGCTACACCTTC; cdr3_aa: CASSIGVNYGYTF
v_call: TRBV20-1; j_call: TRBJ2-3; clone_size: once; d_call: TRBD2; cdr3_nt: TGCAGTGCTAGTCGGGGGGGCCTCACAGATACGCAGTATTTT; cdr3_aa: CSASRGGLTDTQYF
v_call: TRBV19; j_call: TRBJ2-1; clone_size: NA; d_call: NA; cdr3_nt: TGTGCCAGTAGTGGCCGTAGAGCGGACTCCTACAATGAGCAGTTCTTC; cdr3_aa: CASSGRRADSYNEQFF
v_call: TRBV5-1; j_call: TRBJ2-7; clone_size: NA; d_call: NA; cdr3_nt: TGCGCCAGCAGCTTGGGGGTACAGGGCTACGAGCAGTACTTC; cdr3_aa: CASSLGVQGYEQYF
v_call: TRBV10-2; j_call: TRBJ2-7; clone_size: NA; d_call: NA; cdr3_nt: TGCGCCAGCAGCCTCTCCTACGAGCAGTACTTC; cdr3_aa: CASSLSYEQYF
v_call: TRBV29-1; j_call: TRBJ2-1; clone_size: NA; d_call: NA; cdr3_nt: TGCAGCGTTGTTGGCGGCCTACATAATGAGCAGTTCTTC; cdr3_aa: CSVVGGLHNEQFF
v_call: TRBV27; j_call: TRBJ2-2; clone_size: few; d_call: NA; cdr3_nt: TGTGCCAGCAGTCATATCGGGACACTGAACACCGGGGAGCTGTTTTTT; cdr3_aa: CASSHIGTLNTGELFF
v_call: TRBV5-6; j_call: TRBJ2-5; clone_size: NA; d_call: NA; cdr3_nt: TGTGCCAGCAGCCTCAGGAGGACCCAAGAGACCCAGTACTTC; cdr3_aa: CASSLRRTQETQYF
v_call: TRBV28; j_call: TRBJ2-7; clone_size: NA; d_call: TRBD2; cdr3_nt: TGTGCCAGCACCACTAGCGGTTCCTACGAGCAGTACTTC; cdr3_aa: CASTTSGSYEQYF